The 12 T cell receptor beta chains in this list originate from one sample, sequenced in a study of blood T cell repertoires in COVID-19. Produced via immunoSEQ multiplex PCR; TCRdb's table is partial and in-frame only. The table has 260,000 or so clones, roughly 86% seen once. Specimen: PBMCs or T cells enriched from blood (not recorded which). The source of these receptors is a woman aged 25 to 39 with acute COVID-19.

The chain links TRBV13 to TRBJ1-5; D perhaps matches TRBD1 (6 bases). CDR3 length: 12 residues. In germline, CDR1 is PRHDT, CDR2 FYEKMQ (reference sequence). The V end lost 5 bases, the J end lost 7 bases, and 9 bases lay between the germline ends. DNA of the CDR3: TGTGCCAGCAGCAGGGGGAGACAGCCCCAGCATTTT. It codes for CASSRGRQPQHF. Filled out from reference TRBV13 and TRBJ1-5, the complete variable domain reads AAGVIQSPRHLIKEKRETATLKCYPIPRHDTVYWYQQGPGQDPQFLISFYEKMQSDKGSIPDRFSAQQFSDYHSELNMSSLELGDSALYFCASSRGRQPQHFGDGTRLSIL.

V gene TRBV5-5 combines with J gene TRBJ1-4, with a weak D call TRBD1 (6 bases). CDR3 size: 16 residues. CDR1 SGHKS and CDR2 YYEKEE come from the germline V gene (reference sequence). Trimming pared 4 bases from V and 8 bases from J, leaving 21 bases between. The CDR3 is CASSLFPTTGGEKLFF. CDR3 nucleotides: TGTGCCAGCAGCCTCTTTCCCACGACAGGCGGAGAAAAACTGTTTTTT.

The chain carries TRBV27 and TRBJ1-4; 8 nucleotides align to TRBD1. The CDR3 covers 16 residues. The germline CDR1 and CDR2 sequences are MNHEY and SMNVEV (reference sequence). With 2 bases clipped from V and 6 bases from J, the junction kept 8 bases outside the gene matches. The CDR3 DNA sequence: TGTGCCAGCAGTTTAAATTTAGGGACAGGTTATGAAAAACTGTTTTTT. Translated, it gives CASSLNLGTGYEKLFF.

The sample holds a few counts of this clone. This chain links TRBV5-6 with TRBJ1-6, with 11 bases aligning to TRBD1. The CDR3 is made up of 15 amino acids. The germline CDR1 and CDR2 sequences are SGHDT and YYEEEE. V shed 4 bases and J 9 bases; nucleotides not matched to a gene: 6. CDR3 coding DNA: TGTGCCAGCAGCCCACGGACAGGGGGCCGTTCACCCCTCCACTTT. Its translation: CASSPRTGGRSPLHF.

This chain links TRBV10-3 with TRBJ1-5; 9 bases map to TRBD1. The V and J ends lost 5 bases and 0 bases, in that order; junction bases with no gene match: 8. The CDR3 consists of 17 residues. Germline V gene lookup returns CDR1 ENHRY and CDR2 SYGVKD. The CDR3 DNA is TGTGCCATCAGTCGGGACAGGGATTGGTATAGCAATCAGCCCCAGCATTTT. It specifies CAISRDRDWYSNQPQHF.

In its sample, this clone was seen a few times. The chain joins TRBV29-1 to TRBJ1-2, with unresolved D. In germline, CDR1 is SQVTM, CDR2 ANQGSEA. The CDR3 sequence is 14 residues long. The ends were cut back, 4 bases at V and 3 bases at J, with 15 bases in the middle. The CDR3, as DNA: TGCAGCGTTGGAGCGCAGAAAGGAGACTATGGCTACACCTTC. Protein product: CSVGAQKGDYGYTF. The full variable domain, in which reference TRBV29-1 and TRBJ1-2 provide the parts outside the CDR3, is SAVISQKPSRDICQRGTSLTIQCQVDSQVTMMFWYRQQPGQSLTLIATANQGSEATYESGFVIDKFPISRPNLTFSTLTVSNMSPEDSSIYLCSVGAQKGDYGYTFGSGTRLTVV.

The count of this clone is one. The chain couples TRBV19 to TRBJ1-2; D unclear. CDR1 and CDR2 from the germline V gene are LNHDA and SQIVND (reference sequence). The V end lost 7 bases, the J end lost 0 bases, and 9 bases lay between the germline ends. There are 13 residues in the CDR3. The CDR3 loop is CASNGGANYGYTF. In nucleotides, the CDR3 is TGTGCCAGTAACGGCGGAGCTAACTATGGCTACACCTTC.

The chain combines TRBV10-2 with TRBJ1-2, with TRBD1 matching over 8 bases. Germline V lookup: CDR1 WSHSY, CDR2 SAAADI. This CDR3 comprises 13 residues. V gave up 2 bases and J gave up 12 bases; unmatched junction bases: 8. The CDR3 nucleotides read TGCGCCAGCAGTGAGGGACAGGGTTCGGCAAACACCTTC. This gives the protein CASSEGQGSANTF.

This clone was detected only a few times. The rearrangement links TRBV5-4 to TRBJ1-2; 9 bases match TRBD1. The CDR3 runs 15 residues. The V gene's germline CDR1 is SGHNT and CDR2 YYREEE (reference sequence). Losses at the gene ends were 1 base for V and 6 bases for J; bases not matched to a gene: 7. The CDR3 DNA is TGTGCCAGCAGCTTGAAAAGGGACAGGGAGGATGGCTACACCTTC. Amino acid sequence: CASSLKRDREDGYTF.

This clone was found a few times. CDR3 bases: TGTGCCAGCAGCTCGCACCGGCCACCTAGGAGCTATGGCTACACCTTC. As protein: CASSSHRPPRSYGYTF. The J gene is TRBJ1-2, the V gene TRBV11-2; D is undetermined. Looked up from germline, CDR1 is SGHAT and CDR2 is FQNNGV. CDR3 length: 16 residues. V lost 4 bases and J 4 bases, leaving 19 bases between the germline ends.

V gene TRBV7-9 combines with J gene TRBJ1-3; D is ambiguous. The V and J ends lost 7 bases and 0 bases respectively, with 10 bases between them. Germline loops: CDR1 SEHNR, CDR2 FQNEAQ (reference sequence). The CDR3 is made up of 14 amino acids. Here the CDR3 reads CASTVQSSGNTIYF. The CDR3 DNA follows: TGTGCCAGCACCGTACAGTCCTCTGGAAACACCATATATTTT.

The chain joins TRBV5-6 to TRBJ1-2; TRBD1 matches at 9 bases. With 2 bases clipped from V and 12 bases from J, the junction kept 5 bases outside the gene matches. Germline CDR1 and CDR2: SGHDT and YYEEEE. This CDR3 is 12 amino acids long. As DNA, the CDR3 is TGTGCCAGCAGCTTCCGGACAGGGGCGGACACCTTC. Its translation is CASSFRTGADTF.